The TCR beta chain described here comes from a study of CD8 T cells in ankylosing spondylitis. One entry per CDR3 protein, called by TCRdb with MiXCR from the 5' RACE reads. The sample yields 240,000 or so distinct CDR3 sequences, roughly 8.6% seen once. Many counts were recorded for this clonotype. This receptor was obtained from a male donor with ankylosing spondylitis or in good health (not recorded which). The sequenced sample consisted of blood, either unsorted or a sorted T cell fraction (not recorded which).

The CDR3 sequence: CASSHNRGNSPLHF. CDR3 DNA: TGTGCCAGCAGCCATAACAGGGGTAATTCACCCCTCCACTTT. The rearrangement uses TRBV3-1 and TRBJ1-6; 7 bases line up with TRBD1. Germline V gene sequence: CDR1 LGHDT, CDR2 YNNKEL (reference sequence). The V segment lost 3 bases and the J segment 6 bases; nucleotides outside the gene matches: 2. The CDR3 runs to 14 residues. Full variable domain (rest looked up from reference TRBV3-1 and TRBJ1-6): DTAVSQTPKYLVTQMGNDKSIKCEQNLGHDTMYWYKQDSKKFLKIMFSYNNKELIINETVPNRFSPKSPDKAHLNLHINSLELGDSAVYFCASSHNRGNSPLHFGNGTRLTVT.